Included here is one T cell receptor (beta chain) sequence, with context. Data came from immunoSEQ multiplex PCR; TCRdb stores just in-frame clones and leaves some out. The sample yields 200,000 to 250,000 clones, about 90% seen once. The study recruited people aged 18 to 89 years across some 23 US areas. The trim removed 3 bases at V and 6 bases at J, leaving 9 bases unmatched. The germline V gene has CDR1 SGHTA and CDR2 FQGNSA. The CDR3 is made up of 16 amino acids. The data belong to a study of blood T cell repertoires in COVID-19. This sequence originates from a man aged 25 to 40 who had been exposed to COVID-19. V and J are TRBV7-2 and TRBJ2-2; 8 nucleotides agree with TRBD2. Sequenced material: PBMCs or T cells enriched from blood (not recorded which). CDR3 DNA sequence: TGTGCCAGCAGCTTGAATAGCGGGGTATCTTCCGGGGAGCTGTTTTTT. Its translation is CASSLNSGVSSGELFF. Combining the CDR3 with reference TRBV7-2 and TRBJ2-2 gives the whole variable domain GAGVSQSPSNKVTEKGKDVELRCDPISGHTALYWYRQSLGQGLEFLIYFQGNSAPDKSGLPSDRFSAERTGGSVSTLTIQRTQQEDSAVYLCASSLNSGVSSGELFFGEGSRLTVL.